This passage covers 31 T cell receptor beta chains from one sample sequenced in a study of human T cells and chemical hapten exposure. Described time point: patch test 2, 6 weeks after DPC sensitization. Treatment described: therapeutic diphenylcyclopropenone sensitization with weekly scalp DPC. TCRdb recomputed calls from the RACE reads with MiXCR, one row per CDR3 protein. The sample lists 360,000 or so distinct CDR3 sequences, about 6.3% occurring once. The sample was whole blood, taken in connection with sensitization to the hapten diphenylcyclopropenone (DPC). These receptors were obtained from a woman aged 18-30 years with alopecia areata. Some clones in this sample may be carry-over from other donors' samples.

This clonotype was recorded at least ten times. The rearrangement links TRBV6-1 to TRBJ1-2; 9 positions match TRBD1. Germline CDR1 is MNHNS and CDR2 is SASEGT. The CDR3 totals 21 residues. The J segment lost 5 bases and the V segment lost 6 bases, leaving 28 bases of the junction unmatched. The CDR3 here is CASSPGPDAGTGFTRVYGYTF. CDR3 DNA sequence: TGTGCCAGCAGCCCCGGCCCGGATGCCGGGACAGGGTTCACCAGAGTTTATGGCTACACCTTC.

This chain joins TRBV5-6 and TRBJ2-5; 7 bases align to TRBD1. Germline lookup yields CDR1 SGHDT and CDR2 YYEEEE. V lost 3 bases to trimming and J lost 9 bases; unmatched junction nucleotides: 11. This CDR3 is 14 amino acids long. CDR3 sequence reads: CASSSAGTAEAQYF. The CDR3 region has the DNA TGTGCCAGCAGCTCAGCCGGGACAGCCGAGGCCCAGTACTTC.

This clonotype showed up just a few times. V usage is TRBV6-5 and J usage is TRBJ2-3, with D unclear. This CDR3 spans 14 amino acids. CDR1 is MNHEY, CDR2 SVGAGI, per germline. The V and J ends lost 2 bases and 0 bases respectively, with 6 bases between them. The CDR3 sequence: CASSYELSTDTQYF. CDR3 bases: TGTGCCAGCAGTTACGAACTGAGCACAGATACGCAGTATTTT.

This clonotype was counted between two and nine times. This rearrangement joins TRBV16 to TRBJ2-7, with D possibly matching TRBD1 (6 bases). V was pared by 2 bases and J by 0 bases, with 11 bases between. From germline, CDR1 is KGHSY and CDR2 FQNENV. The length of the CDR3 is 15 residues. The CDR3 DNA reads as TGTGCCAGCAGCCAAAGGGGGTTGAGCTCCTACGAGCAGTACTTC. It is translated as CASSQRGLSSYEQYF. Combining the CDR3 with reference TRBV16 and TRBJ2-7 gives the whole variable domain GEEVAQTPKHLVRGEGQKAKLYCAPIKGHSYVFWYQQVLKNEFKFLISFQNENVFDETGMPKERFSAKCLPNSPCSLEIQATKLEDSAVYFCASSQRGLSSYEQYFGPGTRLTVT.

This clonotype came up a few times. The gene calls are TRBV6-5 and TRBJ2-1, with unresolved D. The V and J ends lost 2 bases and 10 bases respectively, with 6 bases between them. CDR3 length: 11 residues. CDR1 is MNHEY and CDR2 is SVGAGI in the germline V gene. Here the CDR3 DNA reads TGTGCCAGCAGTTACAGATCCGAGCAGTTCTTC. Translation: CASSYRSEQFF.

This clonotype turned up a few times. An end of the junction does not agree with germline; a read error may underlie this. V usage is TRBV4-2 and J usage is TRBJ1-1; D remains unclear. This CDR3 comprises 13 residues. Germline V gene sequence: CDR1 LGHNA, CDR2 YNFKEQ. CDR3 nucleotides: TGTGCCAGCAGCCAAAGCCCGAACGCTGAAGCTTTCTTT. Protein product: CASSQSPNAEAFF.

This clonotype has at least ten counts. V gene TRBV20-1 combines with J gene TRBJ1-6, with D possibly being TRBD1 (6 bases). CDR1 is DFQATT and CDR2 is SNEGSKA in the germline V gene (reference sequence). V lost 2 bases and J 7 bases, leaving 18 bases between the germline ends. This CDR3 comprises 16 residues. The CDR3 DNA is TGCAGTGCTAGACGCACAGGGAAGCCGGAGAATTCACCCCTCCACTTT. This sequence encodes CSARRTGKPENSPLHF.

The chain has TRBV23-1 and TRBJ1-5; D is unclear. TRBV23-1 is noted as an ORF with a role that remains uncertain. The CDR3 runs 17 residues. V was pared by 5 bases and J by 4 bases, with 21 bases between. In nucleotides, the CDR3 is TGCGCCAGCAGTGGGAGAAGATCCCGGGTCCGAAATCAGCCCCAGCATTTT. Translated: CASSGRRSRVRNQPQHF.

This clonotype was counted at least ten times. The chain couples TRBV6-6 to TRBJ2-2; perhaps TRBD1 as D (7 bases). The CDR3 is made up of 13 amino acids. Per germline, CDR1 MNHNY and CDR2 SVGAGI (reference sequence). Trimming took off 8 bases at V and 4 bases at J, with 11 bases between the two ends. This CDR3 is CASRQGGTGELFF. The CDR3 DNA reads as TGTGCCAGCCGACAGGGAGGCACCGGGGAGCTGTTTTTT.

DNA for the CDR3: TGCGCCAGCTGTTTCGAAGGCATTGATACGCAGTATTTT. As protein: CASCFEGIDTQYF. V usage is TRBV4-1 and J usage is TRBJ2-3; D ambiguous. CDR1 is MGHRA and CDR2 is YSYEKL in the germline V gene. The CDR3 totals 13 residues. Trimming stripped 8 bases from V and 6 bases from J, with 15 bases between.

This clonotype was counted a few times. V gene TRBV27 combines with J gene TRBJ1-4; 8 nucleotides agree with TRBD1. The germline CDR1 and CDR2 sequences are MNHEY and SMNVEV (reference sequence). This CDR3 comprises 13 residues. V dropped 6 bases and J dropped 8; count of bases not matched to a gene: 5. Here the CDR3 reads CASRDRVREKLFF. CDR3 DNA: TGTGCCAGCAGGGACAGGGTTCGAGAAAAACTGTTTTTT.

The sample holds many counts of this clonotype. CDR3 sequence reads: CASSYPVDRNTEAFF. CDR3 bases: TGTGCCAGCAGTTACCCTGTGGACAGGAACACTGAAGCTTTCTTT. The chain is built from TRBV6-2 or TRBV6-3 and TRBJ1-1; D perhaps matches TRBD1 (6 bases). Trimming cost V 2 bases and J 1 base, with 11 bases left between them. Per the germline V gene, CDR1 is MNHEY and CDR2 is SVGEGT. The CDR3 consists of 15 residues.

This clonotype has only a few counts. The chain joins TRBV7-2 to TRBJ1-1; D gene ambiguous. Germline V CDR1 and CDR2: SGHTA, FQGNSA. V was shortened by 2 bases and J by 7 bases, with 14 bases between the two germline ends. The CDR3 runs 14 residues. The CDR3 is CASSLRERLSEAFF. Here the CDR3 DNA reads TGTGCCAGCAGCTTACGAGAAAGGTTAAGTGAAGCTTTCTTT.

This clonotype was recorded at least ten times. The V and J genes are TRBV4-3 and TRBJ1-1; D is unresolved. V shed 3 bases and J shed 1 base, with 9 bases lying between them. This CDR3 is 14 amino acids long. From germline, CDR1 is LGHNA and CDR2 YSLEER. The CDR3 region is CASSQGSPNTEAFF. CDR3 nucleotides: TGCGCCAGCAGCCAGGGCTCCCCGAACACTGAAGCTTTCTTT.

This sequence joins TRBV5-6 and TRBJ2-1; 14 bases are a match to TRBD2. The CDR3 is 19 amino acids. Germline V CDR1 and CDR2: SGHDT, YYEEEE. The V and J ends lost 0 bases and 0 bases, in that order; junction bases with no gene match: 5. CDR3 sequence (DNA): TGTGCCAGCAGCTTGGGGACTAGCGGGGGGTCGAGCTCCTACAATGAGCAGTTCTTC. Residues: CASSLGTSGGSSSYNEQFF.

In its sample, this clonotype was seen a few times. The chain is built from TRBV6-1 and TRBJ1-5, with D perhaps matching TRBD1 (5 bases). Germline V gives CDR1 MNHNS, CDR2 SASEGT. V was clipped by 7 bases and J by 8 bases, with 15 bases between them. The CDR3 consists of 13 residues. The CDR3 region has the DNA TGTGCCAGCAATACAGGTCGCGTGGAGCCCCAGCATTTT. It yields the protein CASNTGRVEPQHF.

In its sample, this clonotype was seen a few times. The chain is built from TRBV9 and TRBJ2-1, with 7 bases identical to TRBD1. The CDR3 has 14 residues. Per the germline V gene, CDR1 is SGDLS and CDR2 is YYNGEE. V was pared by 3 bases and J by 6 bases, with 6 bases of the junction left unmatched. The CDR3 DNA sequence: TGTGCCAGCAGCGCCGAGGGACAGATCAATGAGCAGTTCTTC. Its translation: CASSAEGQINEQFF.

The table lists this clonotype with many counts. The chain has TRBV29-1 and TRBJ2-5, with D unclear. Germline V gene lookup returns CDR1 SQVTM and CDR2 ANQGSEA. The V end lost 3 bases, the J end lost 3 bases, and 8 bases lay between the germline ends. The CDR3 consists of 12 residues. The CDR3, as DNA: TGCAGCGTTGAGTGGCGGAAAGAGACCCAGTACTTC. Translating gives CSVEWRKETQYF.

This clonotype showed up many times. The chain carries TRBV6-5 and TRBJ2-6; D gene ambiguous. Trimming pared 4 bases from V and 1 base from J, leaving 8 bases between. The CDR3 has 15 amino acids. Germline V CDR1 and CDR2: MNHEY, SVGAGI. The CDR3 sequence: CASSLQWSGANVLTF. CDR3 coding DNA: TGTGCCAGCAGTTTACAGTGGTCTGGGGCCAACGTCCTGACTTTC.

The rearrangement links TRBV6-2 or TRBV6-3 to TRBJ2-3; D unresolved. V lost 0 bases and J lost 5, with 9 bases in between. CDR1 and CDR2 from the germline V gene are MNHEY and SVGEGT. CDR3 length: 14 residues. DNA of the CDR3: TGTGCCAGCAGTTACTCGATGTCTTTAGATACGCAGTATTTT. It codes for CASSYSMSLDTQYF.

The V gene is TRBV4-3, the J gene TRBJ1-5; D gene unclear. Trimming cost V 0 bases and J 7 bases, with 10 bases left between them. Per the germline V gene, CDR1 is LGHNA and CDR2 is YSLEER. The CDR3 runs to 14 residues. As DNA, the CDR3 is TGCGCCAGCAGCCAAGACAGGACGGTCCAGCCCCAGCATTTT. Translated: CASSQDRTVQPQHF.

This chain joins TRBV20-1 and TRBJ2-7, with a tentative D call TRBD1 (6 bases). The CDR3 is 16 amino acids. V was pared by 3 bases and J by 2 bases, with 20 bases between. Germline V gives CDR1 DFQATT, CDR2 SNEGSKA (reference sequence). The CDR3, as DNA: TGCAGTGCTAGCTCCCCAGCAATGACAGGTCCCTACGAGCAGTACTTC. Its translation is CSASSPAMTGPYEQYF.

This clonotype was recorded a few times. CDR3 DNA: TGTGCCAGCAGCTTGTCAGGGATGGAGAATGAAAAACTGTTTTTT. As protein: CASSLSGMENEKLFF. The chain carries TRBV7-9 and TRBJ1-4, with D perhaps TRBD1 (5 bases). Germline CDR1 and CDR2: SEHNR and FQNEAQ (reference sequence). V lost 3 bases and J lost 5, with 13 bases in between. The CDR3 loop spans 15 amino acids. The full variable domain, in which reference TRBV7-9 and TRBJ1-4 provide the parts outside the CDR3, is DTGVSQNPRHKITKRGQNVTFRCDPISEHNRLYWYRQTLGQGPEFLTYFQNEAQLEKSRLLSDRFSAERPKGSFSTLEIQRTEQGDSAMYLCASSLSGMENEKLFFGSGTQLSVL.

In its sample, this clonotype was seen a few times. The chain is built from TRBV28 and TRBJ2-5; 10 nucleotides line up with TRBD2. The J segment lost 5 bases and the V segment lost 5 bases, leaving 8 bases of the junction unmatched. Per germline, CDR1 MDHEN and CDR2 SYDVKM. This CDR3 comprises 15 residues. DNA of the CDR3: TGTGCCAGCAGTCCTCTAGCGGGGGATCAGGAGACCCAGTACTTC. Protein: CASSPLAGDQETQYF. The entire variable domain, with the rest obtained from reference TRBV28 and TRBJ2-5, is as follows: DVKVTQSSRYLVKRTGEKVFLECVQDMDHENMFWYRQDPGLGLRLIYFSYDVKMKEKGDIPEGYSVSREKKERFSLILESASTNQTSMYLCASSPLAGDQETQYFGPGTRLLVL.

This clonotype came up many times. The chain links TRBV5-1 to TRBJ1-3; 9 bases agree with TRBD1. The CDR3 is 15 residues long. The trim removed 0 bases at V and 3 bases at J, leaving 1 base unmatched. Germline lookup yields CDR1 SGHRS and CDR2 YFSETQ. This CDR3 reads CASSLGDRVGNTIYF. Here the CDR3 DNA reads TGCGCCAGCAGCTTGGGGGACAGGGTTGGAAACACCATATATTTT.

At least ten counts were recorded for this clonotype. The chain joins TRBV6-5 to TRBJ2-3; 7 positions agree with TRBD2. The CDR3 runs to 16 residues. V trimming: 2 bases; J trimming: 1 base; junction bases outside the gene matches: 6. Per germline, CDR1 MNHEY and CDR2 SVGAGI. The CDR3: CASSYIGGSRTDTQYF. The CDR3 DNA is TGTGCCAGCAGTTACATCGGGGGGTCTCGCACAGATACGCAGTATTTT.

This clonotype was recorded at least ten times. J is TRBJ2-6 and V is TRBV4-2; no reliable D call. The CDR3 extends over 16 amino acids. V lost 3 bases and J 4 bases, leaving 13 bases between the germline ends. Germline CDR1 and CDR2: LGHNA and YNFKEQ. CDR3 in amino acids: CASSHRWDKGANVLTF. The CDR3 region has the DNA TGTGCCAGCAGCCATCGGTGGGATAAGGGGGCCAACGTCCTGACTTTC.

The V gene is TRBV13, the J gene TRBJ1-2; 7 nucleotides match TRBD1. The CDR3 sequence is 13 residues long. With V trimmed by 2 bases and J by 11 bases, 8 bases remained unmatched. Germline CDR1 reads PRHDT; CDR2 reads FYEKMQ (reference sequence). Written as DNA, the CDR3 is TGTGCCAGCAGCTTATACAGGGGCGAGGGGTACACCTTC. As protein: CASSLYRGEGYTF.

This clonotype was counted at least ten times. This chain joins TRBV5-6 and TRBJ2-3; 7 bases line up with TRBD1. V was clipped by 1 base and J by 0 bases; unmatched bases: 11. The CDR3 runs to 18 residues. Germline CDR1 SGHDT, CDR2 YYEEEE. The CDR3 DNA reads TGTGCCAGCAGCTTGTTCGTTACCGGGACAGCTAGCACAGATACGCAGTATTTT. Its protein product is CASSLFVTGTASTDTQYF.

V is TRBV12-3 or TRBV12-4 and J is TRBJ1-2, with 11 bases identical to TRBD1. The CDR3 extends over 15 amino acids. V lost 7 bases, J lost 6 bases, and 10 bases stayed unmatched. The CDR3 DNA follows: TGTGCCAGCATCCTGGACAGGGGGCGCACCAATGGCTACACCTTC. This encodes CASILDRGRTNGYTF.

This clonotype was detected many times. The chain links TRBV6-5 to TRBJ1-5; 7 nucleotides match TRBD1. V lost 5 bases and J lost 7; bases outside the gene matches: 8. CDR1 and CDR2 (germline): MNHEY, SVGAGI. This CDR3 region has 14 residues. The CDR3 protein is CASSTTGRHQPQHF. CDR3 coding DNA: TGTGCCAGCAGTACGACAGGGCGACACCAGCCCCAGCATTTT.